The 20 T cell receptor beta chains below come from one sample, sequenced in a study of cytomegalovirus exposure and HLA in healthy donors. The study ran its PCR with 60 Vbeta and 13 Jbeta primers. Clones were read by immunoSEQ multiplex PCR, and TCRdb kept only the in-frame ones, dropping some. Of some 110,000 clones in the sample, about a tenth are singletons; the top ten hold more than 5%. The sample was PBMCs. The receptors were gathered from a man between 35 and 55 years old in good health and CMV-seropositive.

The CDR3 nucleotides are TGTGCCAGCAGTGTACTAGCGGGAGTTGATGAGCAGTTCTTC. Translating it yields CASSVLAGVDEQFF. The chain employs TRBV25-1 and TRBJ2-1, with 11 bases aligning to TRBD2. The CDR3 sequence is 14 residues long. V was pared by 4 bases and J by 8 bases, with 4 bases of the junction left unmatched. From germline, CDR1 is MGHDK and CDR2 SYGVNS.

The chain joins TRBV9 to TRBJ2-5, with D tentatively TRBD2 (6 bases). Trimming shortened V by 4 bases and J by 5 bases, and 18 bases separated the two germline ends. Looked up from germline, CDR1 is SGDLS and CDR2 is YYNGEE. The length of the CDR3 is 15 residues. The CDR3 sequence: CASSTMTSSTETQYF. For the CDR3, the DNA is TGTGCCAGCAGCACTATGACTAGTAGTACGGAGACCCAGTACTTC.

The rearrangement uses TRBV29-1 and TRBJ2-5; 7 bases are a match to TRBD1. Gene TRBJ2-7 matches the end of the DNA better, so the J call may be wrong. Per germline, CDR1 SQVTM and CDR2 ANQGSEA. This CDR3 is 13 amino acids long. The CDR3: CSVPGTESYEQYF. The CDR3 nucleotides are TGCAGCGTGCCGGGGACAGAGTCCTACGAGCAGTACTTC.

The J gene is TRBJ2-1, the V gene TRBV19; a possible D gene is TRBD2 (6 bases). CDR3 length: 15 amino acids. The germline CDR1 and CDR2 sequences are LNHDA and SQIVND (reference sequence). The V end was cut by 4 bases, the J end by 4 bases, with 14 bases between. The CDR3 protein is CASSRSSGGYNEQFF. CDR3 DNA: TGTGCCAGTAGTAGATCCTCCGGGGGATACAATGAGCAGTTCTTC. Full variable domain (rest looked up from reference TRBV19 and TRBJ2-1): DGGITQSPKYLFRKEGQNVTLSCEQNLNHDAMYWYRQDPGQGLRLIYYSQIVNDFQKGDIAEGYSVSREKKESFPLTVTSAQKNPTAFYLCASSRSSGGYNEQFFGPGTRLTVL.

V and J are TRBV25-1 and TRBJ2-5; no clear D. Near its end, the DNA agrees better with TRBJ2-7, so the J call may be wrong. Germline loops: CDR1 MGHDK, CDR2 SYGVNS. The CDR3 sequence is 12 residues long. The CDR3 protein is CASSILPYEQYF. The CDR3 DNA follows: TGTGCCAGCAGTATTTTGCCCTACGAGCAGTACTTC.

This clone was seen a few times. A junction boundary mismatches the germline segment, possibly from a read error. The chain joins TRBV29-1 to TRBJ2-3, with TRBD2 matching 7 bases. Germline V CDR1 and CDR2: SQVTM, ANQGSEA. The CDR3 spans 13 residues. The CDR3 protein is CSVPKTSRDTQYF. The CDR3 coding sequence is TGCAGCGTCCCCAAGACTAGCAGAGATACGCAGTATTTT.

This clone was counted only a few times. V gene TRBV2 combines with J gene TRBJ2-5; 7 bases map to TRBD1. CDR1 and CDR2 from the germline V gene are SNHLY and FYNNEI. J lost 3 bases, V lost 5 bases, and 3 bases had no gene match. The CDR3 extends over 13 amino acids. The CDR3 spells CASSYDREETQYF. CDR3 sequence (DNA): TGTGCCAGCAGTTACGACAGGGAAGAGACCCAGTACTTC.

This chain uses TRBV11-2 with TRBJ1-1; 8 bases are shared with TRBD1. V shed 5 bases, J shed 3 bases, and the junction held 8 bases outside the gene matches. The length of the CDR3 is 15 residues. Germline loops: CDR1 SGHAT, CDR2 FQNNGV. CDR3 DNA sequence: TGTGCCAGCAGCGCCCGGACAGGGTGGGACACTGAAGCTTTCTTT. This codes for CASSARTGWDTEAFF.

V usage is TRBV7-9 and J usage is TRBJ2-2; 10 bases fit TRBD2. This CDR3 has 18 amino acids. From germline, CDR1 is SEHNR and CDR2 FQNEAQ (reference sequence). J was trimmed by 5 bases and V by 5 bases; bases with no gene match: 14. The CDR3 sequence: CASSPPNPLAGTTGELFF. In nucleotides, the CDR3 is TGTGCCAGCAGCCCCCCGAACCCACTAGCGGGAACGACCGGGGAGCTGTTTTTT.

This chain uses TRBV11-2 with TRBJ2-7; D call uncertain. Germline CDR1 is SGHAT and CDR2 is FQNNGV. The V gene lost 1 base and the J gene lost 2 bases, with 6 bases spanning the gap. CDR3 length: 13 amino acids. The CDR3 spells CASSLGLAYEQYF. The CDR3, as DNA: TGTGCCAGCAGCTTAGGTTTAGCCTACGAGCAGTACTTC.

The CDR3 here is CASSQERERYNEQFF. In nucleotides, the CDR3 is TGCGCCAGCAGCCAAGAGCGGGAGAGGTACAATGAGCAGTTCTTC. The V call is TRBV4-1, the J call TRBJ2-1; the match to TRBD2 covers 7 bases. There are 15 residues in the CDR3. Germline CDR1 is MGHRA and CDR2 is YSYEKL. The V gene end was trimmed by 0 bases and the J gene end by 4 bases; junction bases not matched to a gene: 3.

In this sample, this clone turned up a few times. CDR3 nucleotides: TGTGCCAGCAGCGTTCGACAGGGAGGAGGCTACACCTTC. Translating gives CASSVRQGGGYTF. The chain has TRBV7-2 and TRBJ1-2; 7 nucleotides agree with TRBD1. This CDR3 is 13 amino acids long. Germline trimming cut 5 bases from V and 8 bases from J; bases unmatched to any gene: 8. Per germline, CDR1 SGHTA and CDR2 FQGNSA.

This clone was found a few times. The chain links TRBV6-5 to TRBJ1-3; D is unclear. Trimming pared 2 bases from V and 0 bases from J, leaving 11 bases between. The germline gives CDR1 MNHEY, CDR2 SVGAGI. This CDR3 comprises 16 residues. In DNA form, the CDR3 reads TGTGCCAGCAGTTACAATTTTAGACTCTCTGGAAACACCATATATTTT. This encodes CASSYNFRLSGNTIYF.

The chain couples TRBV6-6 to TRBJ2-3; 8 bases fit TRBD2. The junction had 3 bases not matched to a gene; V was cut back by 7 bases and J by 0 bases. The CDR3 consists of 14 residues. Germline lookup yields CDR1 MNHNY and CDR2 SVGAGI (reference sequence). The CDR3 loop is CASKLADSTDTQYF. DNA for the CDR3: TGTGCCAGCAAACTAGCGGATAGCACAGATACGCAGTATTTT.

The chain couples TRBV6-1 to TRBJ2-4, with 10 bases fitting TRBD1. Germline-derived CDR1 and CDR2 are MNHNS and SASEGT. V lost 3 bases, J lost 1 base, and 15 bases stayed unmatched. This CDR3 spans 20 amino acids. The DNA of the CDR3 is TGTGCCAGCAGTGACGGTTTTGGACAGGGGGACGGGTTTGCCAAAAACATTCAGTACTTC. This sequence encodes CASSDGFGQGDGFAKNIQYF.

This clone has just a few counts. The chain couples TRBV19 to TRBJ2-4; 7 bases line up with TRBD2. Germline V gives CDR1 LNHDA, CDR2 SQIVND (reference sequence). With V trimmed by 7 bases and J by 8 bases, 14 bases remained unmatched. The CDR3 has 15 residues. As DNA, the CDR3 is TGTGCCAGTACCAACGGGGGGATCTATGGTGACATTCAGTACTTC. It translates to CASTNGGIYGDIQYF.

This clone came up a few times. The chain recombines TRBV4-1 with TRBJ1-2, with D perhaps matching TRBD1 (6 bases). The CDR3 is 16 amino acids. CDR1 is MGHRA and CDR2 is YSYEKL in the germline V gene. The V end lost 4 bases, the J end lost 3 bases, and 18 bases lay between the germline ends. The CDR3 is CASSPIMTGGDYGYTF. The DNA of the CDR3 is TGCGCCAGCAGCCCAATCATGACAGGCGGAGACTATGGCTACACCTTC.

The gene calls are TRBV7-3 and TRBJ2-7, with D possibly matching TRBD1 (6 bases). The CDR3 has 14 residues. The V and J ends lost 4 bases and 6 bases respectively, with 16 bases between them. Germline CDR1 reads SGHTA; CDR2 reads FQGTGA. CDR3 protein: CASSSDNRVSEQYF. CDR3 coding DNA: TGTGCCAGCAGCTCAGATAACAGGGTCTCCGAGCAGTACTTC.

This clone was found a few times. The rearrangement joins TRBV14 to TRBJ2-2; TRBD1 agrees at 7 bases. Looked up from germline, CDR1 is SGHDN and CDR2 is FVKESK. CDR3 length equals 16 residues. V gave up 4 bases and J gave up 1 base; unmatched junction bases: 6. The CDR3 bases are TGTGCCAGCAGCCCTCGACAGGGATTGAACACCGGGGAGCTGTTTTTT. Translation: CASSPRQGLNTGELFF.

This clone was seen a few times. The chain joins TRBV14 to TRBJ2-1; D not resolved. The CDR3 has 14 amino acids. V dropped 1 base and J dropped 4 bases, with 8 bases sitting between them. Germline lookup yields CDR1 SGHDN and CDR2 FVKESK. CDR3 residues: CASSQVAGYNEQFF. The CDR3 DNA sequence: TGTGCCAGCAGCCAAGTAGCCGGGTACAATGAGCAGTTCTTC.